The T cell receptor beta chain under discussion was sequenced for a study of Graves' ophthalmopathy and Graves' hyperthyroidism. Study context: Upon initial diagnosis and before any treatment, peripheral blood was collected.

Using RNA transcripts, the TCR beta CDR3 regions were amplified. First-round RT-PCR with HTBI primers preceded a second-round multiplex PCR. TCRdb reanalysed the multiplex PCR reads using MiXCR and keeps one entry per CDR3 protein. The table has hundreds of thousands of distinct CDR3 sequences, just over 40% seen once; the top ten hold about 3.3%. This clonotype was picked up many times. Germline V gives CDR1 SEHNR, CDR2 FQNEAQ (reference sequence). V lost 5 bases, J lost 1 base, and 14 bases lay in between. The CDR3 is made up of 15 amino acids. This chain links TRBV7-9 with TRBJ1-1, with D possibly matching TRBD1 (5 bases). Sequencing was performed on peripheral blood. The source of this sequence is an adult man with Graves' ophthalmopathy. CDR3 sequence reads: CASSDTGTANTEAFF. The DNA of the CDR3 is TGTGCCAGCAGCGACACCGGGACCGCGAACACTGAAGCTTTCTTT.